The T cell receptor (beta chain) under discussion was sequenced for a study of OX40 agonist ivuxolimab in advanced cancers. This clone appeared a single time. In germline, CDR1 is LGHNA, CDR2 YSLEER. Trimming removed 3 bases at V and 1 base at J, with 11 bases between. The CDR3 runs 15 residues. The method was immunoSEQ multiplex PCR; TCRdb's version includes in-frame clones alone and lacks a portion of them. The sample has 99,000 or so clones; around 95% are singletons. The source of this sequence is an adult with an advanced solid tumor such as melanoma, head and neck, liver or kidney cancer. The J gene is TRBJ2-3, the V gene TRBV4-3; possibly TRBD2 for D (6 bases). The sample here was CD4+ or CD8+ T cells sorted from blood, taken in a trial of the OX40 agonist ivuxolimab. The CDR3 here is CASSQGSSGTDTQYF. For the CDR3, the DNA is TGCGCCAGCAGCCAGGGTTCTAGCGGCACAGATACGCAGTATTTT.